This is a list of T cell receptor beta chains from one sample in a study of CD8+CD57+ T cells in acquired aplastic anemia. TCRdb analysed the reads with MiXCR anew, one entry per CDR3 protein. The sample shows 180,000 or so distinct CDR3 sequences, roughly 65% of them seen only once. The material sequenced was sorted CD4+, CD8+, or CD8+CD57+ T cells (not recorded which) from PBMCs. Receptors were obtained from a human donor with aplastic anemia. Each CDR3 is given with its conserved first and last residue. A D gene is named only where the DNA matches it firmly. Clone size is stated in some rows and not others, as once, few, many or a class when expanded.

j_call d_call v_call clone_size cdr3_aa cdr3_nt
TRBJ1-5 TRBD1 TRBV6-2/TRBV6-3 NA CASSEGGGGQPQHF TGTGCCAGCAGTGAAGGAGGGGGCGGGCAGCCCCAGCATTTT
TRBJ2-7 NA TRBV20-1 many CSAREGAYEQYF TGCAGTGCTAGAGAGGGGGCCTACGAGCAGTACTTC
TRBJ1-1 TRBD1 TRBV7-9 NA CASARVRDSTEAFF TGTGCCAGCGCCCGTGTTCGGGACAGCACTGAAGCTTTCTTT
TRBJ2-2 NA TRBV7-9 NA CASSAPGANTGELFF TGTGCCAGCAGCGCCCCTGGTGCGAACACCGGGGAGCTGTTTTTT
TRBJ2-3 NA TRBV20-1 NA CSAREVGGSTDTQYF TGCAGTGCTAGAGAGGTGGGCGGTAGCACAGATACGCAGTATTTT
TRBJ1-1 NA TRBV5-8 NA CASSSNGRNTEAFF TGTGCCAGCAGCTCCAACGGGAGGAACACTGAAGCTTTCTTT
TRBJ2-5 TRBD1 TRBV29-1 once CSVTDRGEETQYF TGCAGCGTTACCGACAGGGGGGAAGAGACCCAGTACTTC
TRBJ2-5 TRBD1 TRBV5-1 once CASSVAGGAEQETQYF TGTGCCAGCAGCGTAGCAGGGGGCGCGGAGCAAGAGACCCAGTACTTC
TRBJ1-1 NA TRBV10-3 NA CAISAVGVGAFF TGTGCCATCAGTGCGGTGGGCGTAGGAGCTTTCTTT
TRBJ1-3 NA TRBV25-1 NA CASSDRELYGTIYF TGTGCCAGCAGTGACAGGGAATTATACGGCACCATATATTTT
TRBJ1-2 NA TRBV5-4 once CASSFGVRPANYGYTF TGTGCCAGCAGCTTTGGGGTCAGGCCCGCTAACTATGGCTACACCTTC
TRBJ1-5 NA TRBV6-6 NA CASLLQQVVNQPQHF TGTGCCAGCCTCCTCCAGCAGGTGGTAAATCAGCCCCAGCATTTT
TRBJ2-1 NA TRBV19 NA CASKKEVSSYNEQFF TGTGCCAGTAAGAAGGAGGTTTCCTCCTACAATGAGCAGTTCTTC
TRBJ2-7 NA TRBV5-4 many CASSLARGAYEQYF TGTGCCAGCAGCTTGGCCCGAGGGGCCTACGAGCAGTACTTC
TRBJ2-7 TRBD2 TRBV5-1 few CASRPLGLAFDEQYF TGCGCCAGCAGGCCTCTCGGACTAGCGTTCGACGAGCAGTACTTC
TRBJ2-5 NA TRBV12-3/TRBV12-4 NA CASSHHRGSEETQYF TGTGCCAGCAGTCACCACCGGGGGAGTGAAGAGACCCAGTACTTC
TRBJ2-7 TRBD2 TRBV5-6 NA CASSPGGTKQYF TGTGCCAGCAGCCCGGGGGGGACGAAGCAGTACTTC
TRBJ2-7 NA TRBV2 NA CAFTVLWGSYEQYF TGTGCCTTCACTGTTCTATGGGGCTCCTACGAGCAGTACTTC
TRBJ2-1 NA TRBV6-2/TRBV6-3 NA CASSRNEQFF TGTGCCAGCAGTAGGAATGAGCAGTTCTTC
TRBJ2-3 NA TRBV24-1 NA CATSDSSWAQYF TGTGCCACCAGTGACTCCAGTTGGGCGCAGTATTTT
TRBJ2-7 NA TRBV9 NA CATAGVVGGLDEQYF TGTGCCACCGCGGGAGTCGTGGGGGGGCTGGACGAGCAGTACTTC
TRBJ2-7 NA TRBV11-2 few CASSLSSYEQYF TGTGCCAGCAGCTTATCAAGCTACGAGCAGTACTTC